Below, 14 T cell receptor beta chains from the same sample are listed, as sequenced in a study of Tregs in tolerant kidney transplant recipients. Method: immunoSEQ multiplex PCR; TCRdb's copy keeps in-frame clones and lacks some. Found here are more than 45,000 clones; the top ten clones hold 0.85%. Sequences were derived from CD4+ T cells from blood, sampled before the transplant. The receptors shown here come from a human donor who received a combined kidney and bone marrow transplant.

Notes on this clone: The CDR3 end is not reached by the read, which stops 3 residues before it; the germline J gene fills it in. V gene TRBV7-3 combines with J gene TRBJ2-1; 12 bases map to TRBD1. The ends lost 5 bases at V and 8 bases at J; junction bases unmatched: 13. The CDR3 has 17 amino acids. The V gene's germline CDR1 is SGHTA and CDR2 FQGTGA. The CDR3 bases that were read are TGTGCCAGCAGCCCCACCGGGACAGGGGGCCGGAGTTATGAG. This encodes CASSPTGTGGRSYE. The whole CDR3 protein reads CASSPTGTGGRSYEQFF. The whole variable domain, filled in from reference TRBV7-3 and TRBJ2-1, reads GAGVSQTPSNKVTEKGKYVELRCDPISGHTALYWYRQSLGQGPEFLIYFQGTGAADDSGLPNDRFFAVRPEGSVSTLKIQRTERGDSAVYLCASSPTGTGGRSYEQFFGPGTRLTVL.

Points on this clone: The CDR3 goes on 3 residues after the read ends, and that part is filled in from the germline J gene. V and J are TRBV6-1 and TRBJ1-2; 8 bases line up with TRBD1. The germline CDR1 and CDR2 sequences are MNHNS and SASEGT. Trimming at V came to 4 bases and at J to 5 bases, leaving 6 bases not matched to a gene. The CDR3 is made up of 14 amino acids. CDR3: CASSGGTGIYGYTF. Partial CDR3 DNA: TGTGCCAGCAGTGGAGGGACAGGAATATATGGC.

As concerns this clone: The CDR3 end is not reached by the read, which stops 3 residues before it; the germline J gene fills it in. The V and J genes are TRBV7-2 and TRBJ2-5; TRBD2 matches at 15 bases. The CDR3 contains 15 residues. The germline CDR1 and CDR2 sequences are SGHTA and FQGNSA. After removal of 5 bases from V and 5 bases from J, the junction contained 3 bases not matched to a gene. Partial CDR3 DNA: TGTGCCAGCAGCCAGGGACTAGCGGGAGGTGAGACC. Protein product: CASSQGLAGGET. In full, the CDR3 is CASSQGLAGGETQYF.

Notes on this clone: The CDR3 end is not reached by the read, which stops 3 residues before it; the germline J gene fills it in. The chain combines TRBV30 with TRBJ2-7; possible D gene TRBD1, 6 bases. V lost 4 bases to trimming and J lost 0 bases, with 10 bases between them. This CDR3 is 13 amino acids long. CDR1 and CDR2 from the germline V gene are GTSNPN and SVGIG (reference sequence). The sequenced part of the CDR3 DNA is TGTGCCTGGAACCCGGGACACTCCTACGAG. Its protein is CAWNPGHSYE. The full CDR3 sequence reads CAWNPGHSYEQYF.

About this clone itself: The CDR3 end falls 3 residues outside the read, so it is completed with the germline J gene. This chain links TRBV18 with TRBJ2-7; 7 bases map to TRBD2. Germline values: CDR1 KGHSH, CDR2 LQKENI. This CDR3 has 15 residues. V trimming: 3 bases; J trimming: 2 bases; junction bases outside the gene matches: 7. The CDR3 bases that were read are TGTGCCAGCTCACCGAGCGGGAACCCAACCTACGAG. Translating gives CASSPSGNPTYE. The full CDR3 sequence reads CASSPSGNPTYEQYF.

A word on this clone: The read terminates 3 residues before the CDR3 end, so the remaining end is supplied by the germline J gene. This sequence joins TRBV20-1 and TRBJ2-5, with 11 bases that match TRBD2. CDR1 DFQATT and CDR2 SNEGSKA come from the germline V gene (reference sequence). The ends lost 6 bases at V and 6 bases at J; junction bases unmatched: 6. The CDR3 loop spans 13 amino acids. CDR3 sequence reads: CSAPGLAVQTQYF. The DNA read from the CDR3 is TGCAGTGCCCCGGGACTAGCGGTACAGACC.

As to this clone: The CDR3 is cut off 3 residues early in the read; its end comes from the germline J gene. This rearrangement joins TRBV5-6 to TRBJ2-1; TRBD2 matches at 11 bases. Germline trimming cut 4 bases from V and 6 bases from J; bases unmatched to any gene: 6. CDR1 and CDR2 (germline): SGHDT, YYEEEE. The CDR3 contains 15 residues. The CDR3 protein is CASSRLAGPRNEQFF. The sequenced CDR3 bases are TGTGCCAGCAGCCGACTAGCGGGACCTCGCAATGAG.

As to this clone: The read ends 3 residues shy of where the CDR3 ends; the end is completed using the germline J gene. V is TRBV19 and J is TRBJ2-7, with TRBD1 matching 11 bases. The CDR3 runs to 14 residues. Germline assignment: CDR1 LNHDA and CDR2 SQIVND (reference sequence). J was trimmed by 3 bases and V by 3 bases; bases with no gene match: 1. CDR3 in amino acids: CASSIGTGGYEQYF. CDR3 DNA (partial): TGTGCCAGTAGTATCGGGACAGGGGGCTACGAG.

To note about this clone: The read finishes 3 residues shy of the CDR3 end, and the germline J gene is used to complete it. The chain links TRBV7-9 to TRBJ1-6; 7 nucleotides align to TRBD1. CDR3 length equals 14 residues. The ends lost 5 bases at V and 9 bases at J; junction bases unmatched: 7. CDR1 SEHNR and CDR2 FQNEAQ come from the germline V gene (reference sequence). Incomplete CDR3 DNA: TGTGCCAGCAGCCGACAGGGTTGGGGTTCACCC. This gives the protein CASSRQGWGSP. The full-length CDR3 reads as CASSRQGWGSPLHF.

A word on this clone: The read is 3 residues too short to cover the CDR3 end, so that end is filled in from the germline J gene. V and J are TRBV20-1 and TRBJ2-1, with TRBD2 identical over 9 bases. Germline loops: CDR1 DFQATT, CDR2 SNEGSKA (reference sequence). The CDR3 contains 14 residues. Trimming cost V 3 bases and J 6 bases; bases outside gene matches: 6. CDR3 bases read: TGCAGTGCTAGTTCCGCGGGAGGGCCCAATGAG. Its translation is CSASSAGGPNE. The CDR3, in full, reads CSASSAGGPNEQFF.

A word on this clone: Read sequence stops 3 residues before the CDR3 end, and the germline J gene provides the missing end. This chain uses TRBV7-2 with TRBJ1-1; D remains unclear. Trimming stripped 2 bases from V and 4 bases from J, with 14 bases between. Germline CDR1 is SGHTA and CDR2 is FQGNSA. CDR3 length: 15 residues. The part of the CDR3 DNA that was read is TGTGCCAGCAGCTTAAACACGGGAAGCGGCACTGAA. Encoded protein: CASSLNTGSGTE. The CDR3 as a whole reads CASSLNTGSGTEAFF.

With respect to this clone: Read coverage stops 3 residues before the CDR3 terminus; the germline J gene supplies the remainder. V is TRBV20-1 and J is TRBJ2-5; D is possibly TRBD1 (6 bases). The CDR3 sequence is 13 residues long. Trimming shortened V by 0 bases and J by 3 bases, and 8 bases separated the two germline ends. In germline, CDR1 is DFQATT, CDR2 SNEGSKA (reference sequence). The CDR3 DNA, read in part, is TGCAGTGCTAGAGAAAACAGGGAAGAGACC. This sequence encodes CSARENREET. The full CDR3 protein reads CSARENREETQYF.

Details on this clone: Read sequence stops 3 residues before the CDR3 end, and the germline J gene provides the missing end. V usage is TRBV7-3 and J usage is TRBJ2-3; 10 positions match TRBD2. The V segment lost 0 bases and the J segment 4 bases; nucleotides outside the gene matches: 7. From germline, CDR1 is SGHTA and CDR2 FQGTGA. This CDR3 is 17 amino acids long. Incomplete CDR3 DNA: TGTGCCAGCAGCTTAACAGGGAGCGGGAGGGCCTCAGATACG. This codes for CASSLTGSGRASDT. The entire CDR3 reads CASSLTGSGRASDTQYF.

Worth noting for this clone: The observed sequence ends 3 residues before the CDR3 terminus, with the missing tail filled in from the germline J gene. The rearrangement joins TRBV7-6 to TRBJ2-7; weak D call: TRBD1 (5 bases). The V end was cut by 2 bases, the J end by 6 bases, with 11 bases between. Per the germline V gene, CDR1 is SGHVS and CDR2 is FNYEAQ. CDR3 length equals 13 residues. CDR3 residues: CASSLSSQGEQYF. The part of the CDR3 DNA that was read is TGTGCCAGCAGCTTAAGCAGTCAGGGCGAG.